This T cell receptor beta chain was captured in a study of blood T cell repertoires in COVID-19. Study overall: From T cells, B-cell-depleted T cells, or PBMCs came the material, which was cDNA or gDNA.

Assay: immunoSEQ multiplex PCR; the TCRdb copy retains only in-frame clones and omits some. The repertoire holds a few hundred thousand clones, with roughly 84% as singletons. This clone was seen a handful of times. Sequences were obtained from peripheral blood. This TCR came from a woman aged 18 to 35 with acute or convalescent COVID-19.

As DNA, the CDR3 is TGTGCCAGCAGCTTGGAGACACTCCCTAACTATGGCTACACCTTC. It codes for CASSLETLPNYGYTF. The rearrangement joins TRBV5-8 to TRBJ1-2; no definite D call. The CDR3 runs 15 residues. V gave up 0 bases and J gave up 0 bases, with 9 bases separating them. Germline loops: CDR1 SGHTS, CDR2 YDEGEE.